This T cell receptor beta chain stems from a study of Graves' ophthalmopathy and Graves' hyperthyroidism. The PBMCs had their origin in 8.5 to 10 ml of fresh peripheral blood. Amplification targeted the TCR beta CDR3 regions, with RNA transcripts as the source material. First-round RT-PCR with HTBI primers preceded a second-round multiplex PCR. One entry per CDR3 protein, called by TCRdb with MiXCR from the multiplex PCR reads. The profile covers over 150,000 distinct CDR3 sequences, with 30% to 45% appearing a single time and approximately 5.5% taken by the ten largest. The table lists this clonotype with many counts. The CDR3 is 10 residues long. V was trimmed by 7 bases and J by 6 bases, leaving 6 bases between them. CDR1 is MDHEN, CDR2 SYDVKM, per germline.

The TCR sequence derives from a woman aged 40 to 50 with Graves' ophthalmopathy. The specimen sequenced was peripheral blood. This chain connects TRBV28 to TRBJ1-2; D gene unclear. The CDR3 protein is CASKLHGYTF. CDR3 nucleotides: TGTGCCAGCAAACTCCATGGCTACACCTTC.